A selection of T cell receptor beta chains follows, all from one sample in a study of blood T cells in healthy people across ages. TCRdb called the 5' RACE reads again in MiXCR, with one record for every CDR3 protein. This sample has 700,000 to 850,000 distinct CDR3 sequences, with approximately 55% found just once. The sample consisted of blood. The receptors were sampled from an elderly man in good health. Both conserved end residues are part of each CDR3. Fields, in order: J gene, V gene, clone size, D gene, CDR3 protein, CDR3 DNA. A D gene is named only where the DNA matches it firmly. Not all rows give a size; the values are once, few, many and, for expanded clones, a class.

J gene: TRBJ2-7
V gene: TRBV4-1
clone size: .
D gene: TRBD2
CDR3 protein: CASSLGLAGASYEQYF
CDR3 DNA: TGCGCCAGCAGCCTAGGACTAGCGGGAGCTTCCTACGAGCAGTACTTC

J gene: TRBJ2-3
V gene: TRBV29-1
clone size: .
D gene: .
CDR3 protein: CSVGNGTDTQYF
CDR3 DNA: TGCAGCGTTGGAAACGGCACAGATACGCAGTATTTT

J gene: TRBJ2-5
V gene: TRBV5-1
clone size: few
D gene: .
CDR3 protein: CASSSQGIQETQYF
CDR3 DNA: TGCGCCAGCAGCTCCCAGGGCATCCAAGAGACCCAGTACTTC

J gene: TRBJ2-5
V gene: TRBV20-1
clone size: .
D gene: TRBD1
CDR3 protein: CSARDHRTGRQETQYF
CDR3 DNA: TGCAGTGCTAGAGATCACAGGACAGGGCGTCAAGAGACCCAGTACTTC

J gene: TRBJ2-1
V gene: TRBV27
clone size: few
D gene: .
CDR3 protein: CASSLGQGSFNEQFF
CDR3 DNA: TGTGCCAGCAGTTTGGGGCAGGGCTCCTTCAATGAGCAGTTCTTC

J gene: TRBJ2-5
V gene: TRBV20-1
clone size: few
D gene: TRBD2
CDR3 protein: CSAKGLAETQYF
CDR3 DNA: TGCAGTGCGAAAGGACTAGCAGAGACCCAGTACTTC

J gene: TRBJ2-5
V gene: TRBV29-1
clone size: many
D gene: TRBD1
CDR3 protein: CSAGTAQETQYF
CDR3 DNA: TGCAGCGCTGGGACAGCTCAAGAGACCCAGTACTTC

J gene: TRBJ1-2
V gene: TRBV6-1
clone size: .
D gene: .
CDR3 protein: CASTYREQSGGYTF
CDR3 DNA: TGTGCCAGCACATACAGGGAGCAGTCGGGTGGCTACACCTTC

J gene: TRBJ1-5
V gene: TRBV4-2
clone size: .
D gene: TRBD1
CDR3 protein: CASSQGTGTGLSNQPQHF
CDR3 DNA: TGTGCCAGCAGCCAAGGGACCGGGACAGGCCTTAGCAATCAGCCCCAGCATTTT

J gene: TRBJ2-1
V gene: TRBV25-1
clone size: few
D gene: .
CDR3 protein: CASSSGGGAYNEQFF
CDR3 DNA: TGTGCCAGCAGCTCGGGCGGCGGGGCCTACAATGAGCAGTTCTTC

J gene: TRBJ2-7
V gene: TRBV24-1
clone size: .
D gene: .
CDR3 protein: CATSDREQYF
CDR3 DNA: TGTGCCACCAGTGATAGGGAGCAGTACTTC

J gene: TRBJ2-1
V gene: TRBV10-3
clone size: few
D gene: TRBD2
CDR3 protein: CAISGGASGVGHNEQFF
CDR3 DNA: TGTGCCATCAGCGGGGGGGCTAGCGGGGTCGGACACAATGAGCAGTTCTTC

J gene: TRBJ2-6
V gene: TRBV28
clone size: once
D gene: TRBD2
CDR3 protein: CASSSASGSSGANVLTF
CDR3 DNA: TGTGCCAGCAGTTCGGCTAGCGGGAGTTCTGGGGCCAACGTCCTGACTTTC

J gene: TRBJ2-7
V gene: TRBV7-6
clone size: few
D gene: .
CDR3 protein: CASSPTTSIGSYEQYF
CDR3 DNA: TGTGCCAGCAGCCCAACGACTAGTATCGGCTCCTACGAGCAGTACTTC

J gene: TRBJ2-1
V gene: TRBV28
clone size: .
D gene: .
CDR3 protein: CASSGGRSYNEQFF
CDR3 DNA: TGTGCCAGCAGTGGAGGAAGGTCCTACAATGAGCAGTTCTTC

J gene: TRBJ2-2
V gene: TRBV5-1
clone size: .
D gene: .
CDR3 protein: CASSRLVQNTGELFF
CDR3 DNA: TGCGCCAGCAGCCGACTAGTTCAAAACACCGGGGAGCTGTTTTTT

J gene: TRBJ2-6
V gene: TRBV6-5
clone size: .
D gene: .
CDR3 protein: CASSYSWDNSGANVLTF
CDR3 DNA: TGTGCCAGCAGTTACTCGTGGGACAACTCTGGGGCCAACGTCCTGACTTTC

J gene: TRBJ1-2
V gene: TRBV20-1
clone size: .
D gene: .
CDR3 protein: CRASPGNYGYTF
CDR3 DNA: TGCAGGGCTTCCCCAGGGAACTATGGCTACACCTTC

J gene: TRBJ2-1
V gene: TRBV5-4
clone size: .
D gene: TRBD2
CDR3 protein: CASSLGTSGDNEQFF
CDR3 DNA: TGTGCCAGCAGCCTCGGGACTAGCGGTGACAATGAGCAGTTCTTC

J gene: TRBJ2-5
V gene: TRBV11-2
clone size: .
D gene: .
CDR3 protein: CASSLIEGLETGKTQYF
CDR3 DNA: TGTGCCAGCAGCTTAATAGAAGGACTGGAAACGGGAAAGACCCAGTACTTC

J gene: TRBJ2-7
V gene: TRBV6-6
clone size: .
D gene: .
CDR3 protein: CASSYHAAGAQYEQYF
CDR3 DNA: TGTGCCAGCAGTTACCACGCGGCGGGGGCGCAGTACGAGCAGTACTTC

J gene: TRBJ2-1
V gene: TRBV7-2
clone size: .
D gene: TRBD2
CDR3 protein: CASSSGVAGVLYNKQFF
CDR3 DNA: TGTGCCAGCAGCTCCGGGGTAGCGGGAGTCTTATACAATAAGCAGTTCTTC

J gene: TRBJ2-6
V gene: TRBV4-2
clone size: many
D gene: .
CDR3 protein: CASSQVAALGANVLTF
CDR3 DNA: TGTGCCAGCAGCCAAGTGGCAGCCCTTGGGGCCAACGTCCTGACTTTC

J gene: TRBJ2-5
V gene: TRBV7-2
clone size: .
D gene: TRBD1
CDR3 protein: CASSPGQGELRETQYF
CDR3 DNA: TGTGCCAGCAGCCCCGGACAGGGGGAATTGCGGGAGACCCAGTACTTC

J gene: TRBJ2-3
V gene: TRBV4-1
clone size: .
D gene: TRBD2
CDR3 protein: CASSRGGSGGLTDTQYF
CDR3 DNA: TGCGCCAGCAGCCGGGGTGGTTCGGGAGGACTCACAGATACGCAGTATTTT

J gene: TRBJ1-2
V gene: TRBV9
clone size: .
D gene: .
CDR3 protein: CASSVGRNLYGYTF
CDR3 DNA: TGTGCCAGCAGCGTGGGCAGAAACCTCTATGGCTACACCTTC

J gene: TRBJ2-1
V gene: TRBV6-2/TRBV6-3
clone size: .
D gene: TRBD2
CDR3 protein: CASSYSASGSIYEQFF
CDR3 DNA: TGTGCCAGCAGTTACTCGGCTAGCGGGAGTATCTATGAGCAGTTCTTC

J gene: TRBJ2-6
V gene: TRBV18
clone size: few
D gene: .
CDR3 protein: CASSPPVERSGANVLTF
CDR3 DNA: TGTGCCAGCTCACCACCGGTGGAGAGGTCTGGGGCCAACGTCCTGACTTTC

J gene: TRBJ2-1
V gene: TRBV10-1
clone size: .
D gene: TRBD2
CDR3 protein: CASSESISGRGEQFF
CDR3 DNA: TGCGCCAGCAGTGAGTCGATTAGCGGGAGGGGCGAGCAGTTCTTC

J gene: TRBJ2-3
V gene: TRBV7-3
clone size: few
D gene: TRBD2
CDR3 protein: CASSFAGGSTDTQYF
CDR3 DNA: TGTGCCAGCAGCTTTGCGGGGGGAAGCACAGATACGCAGTATTTT

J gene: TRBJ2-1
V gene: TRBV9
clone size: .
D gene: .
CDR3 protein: CASSVSNNEQFF
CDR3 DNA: TGTGCCAGCAGCGTATCAAACAATGAGCAGTTCTTC

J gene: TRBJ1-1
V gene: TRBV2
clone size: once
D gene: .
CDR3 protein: CASSGLGQGRTEAFF
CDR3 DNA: TGTGCCAGCAGTGGGCTGGGTCAGGGGAGGACTGAAGCTTTCTTT

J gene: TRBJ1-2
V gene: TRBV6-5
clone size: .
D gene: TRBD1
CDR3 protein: CASSPGTGMSGYTF
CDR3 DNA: TGTGCCAGCAGTCCCGGGACAGGGATGAGCGGCTACACCTTC

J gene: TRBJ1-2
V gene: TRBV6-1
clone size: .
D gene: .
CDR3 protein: CASNQGRVFGYTF
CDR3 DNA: TGTGCCAGCAATCAGGGACGGGTGTTCGGCTACACCTTC

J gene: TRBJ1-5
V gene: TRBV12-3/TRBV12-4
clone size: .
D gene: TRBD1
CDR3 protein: CASSLGQGRGSNQPQHF
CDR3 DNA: TGTGCCAGCAGTCTGGGACAGGGGCGGGGTAGTAATCAGCCCCAGCATTTT

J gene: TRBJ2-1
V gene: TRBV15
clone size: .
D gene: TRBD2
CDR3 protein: CATSRDLAGGRNEQFF
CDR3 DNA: TGTGCCACCAGCAGAGATCTAGCGGGAGGCAGGAATGAGCAGTTCTTC

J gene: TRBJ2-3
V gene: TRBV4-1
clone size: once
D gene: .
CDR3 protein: CASSQQGLTDTQYF
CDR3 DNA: TGCGCCAGCAGCCAACAGGGCCTAACAGATACGCAGTATTTT

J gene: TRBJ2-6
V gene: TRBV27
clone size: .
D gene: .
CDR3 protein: CASSLTGTTSGANVLTF
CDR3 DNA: TGTGCCAGCAGTTTAACAGGGACTACGTCTGGGGCCAACGTCCTGACTTTC

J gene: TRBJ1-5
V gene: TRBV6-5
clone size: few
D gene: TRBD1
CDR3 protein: CASRPTGVGQPQHF
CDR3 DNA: TGTGCCAGCAGGCCTACAGGGGTAGGTCAGCCCCAGCATTTT